This T cell receptor (beta chain) derives from a study of cytomegalovirus exposure and HLA in healthy donors. General study results and limits: It was only CMV serostatus that was available as immune exposure information. In a later analysis, several top co-occurrence clusters appeared linked to parvovirus B19, influenza, CMV and Epstein-Barr virus. Researchers counted roughly 160 TCR beta chains as cytomegalovirus-associated. Later work found most CMV-associated TCR beta chains apparently HLA-restricted.

This CDR3 comprises 15 residues. A word on this clone: The antigen is undetermined.

Primers included in the PCR were 60 Vbeta and 13 Jbeta primers. TCRdb's copy holds only in-frame clones and misses some; the assay was immunoSEQ multiplex PCR. The sample holds approximately 150,000 clones, around 79% seen once. This sequence was found in a middle-aged man in good health and CMV-seropositive. The specimen sequenced was PBMCs. The rearrangement uses TRBV21-1 and TRBJ1-5; the table's D call of TRBD1 was not tested on the DNA. TRBV21-1 is a pseudogene. The CDR3 bases are TGTGCCAGCAGCAAACCACTACAGGACAATCAGCCCCAGCATTTT. This codes for CASSKPLQDNQPQHF.